The present entry profiles one T cell receptor (beta chain) with its context. Its antigen is undetermined. The Oncomine TCR Beta short-read assay was what sequenced the DNA obtained from cultured CD4+ T cells. TCRdb processed the PCR reads anew with MiXCR; each CDR3 protein has one entry. The repertoire has about 11,000 distinct CDR3 sequences, about 40% of them found once; the top ten carry approximately 7.6%. This specimen comes from a study of vaccination and CD4 T cells after COVID-19. The treatment here: approximately nine-day PBMC culture with coronavirus spike peptide pools or control peptides (ViraFEST assay). Unmatched junction bases numbered 11, after V lost 6 bases and J lost 4 bases. CDR3 size: 16 residues. Germline V gene sequence: CDR1 LNHDA, CDR2 SQIVND (reference sequence).

The chain combines TRBV19 with TRBJ2-7; TRBD1 matches at 11 bases. Sequencing was carried out using CD4+ T cells from blood, cultured in vitro. The origin of this receptor is a human donor who had recovered from COVID-19. CDR3 coding DNA: TGTGCCAGTAGGCTGAGTGGGACAGGGGGTATGTACGAGCAGTACTTC. Translation gives CASRLSGTGGMYEQYF.